A single sample gave rise to the 7 T cell receptor beta chains below, sequenced in a study of blood T cell repertoires in COVID-19. TCRdb's table, derived via immunoSEQ multiplex PCR, lists solely in-frame clones and lacks some. The table lists 300,000 to 350,000 clones, about 90% of them singletons. The material sequenced was PBMCs or T cells enriched from blood (not recorded which). The receptors come from a woman in her twenties or thirties who had recovered from COVID-19.

The rearrangement links TRBV28 to TRBJ1-2; 7 nucleotides match TRBD1. Germline lookup yields CDR1 MDHEN and CDR2 SYDVKM. V lost 5 bases and J lost 4; bases outside the gene matches: 10. The CDR3 totals 15 residues. In nucleotides, the CDR3 is TGTGCCAGCAGTGAGGGGCAGGGGGTGACCTATGGCTACACCTTC. This gives the protein CASSEGQGVTYGYTF.

The CDR3 DNA is TGTGCCAGCAGCTTAGACTCAGGGGGGAACTATGGCTACACCTTC. Residues: CASSLDSGGNYGYTF. V usage is TRBV7-9 and J usage is TRBJ1-2; 7 positions match TRBD1. CDR1 SEHNR and CDR2 FQNEAQ come from the germline V gene (reference sequence). The CDR3 length is 15 residues. The V gene end was trimmed by 1 base and the J gene end by 2 bases; junction bases not matched to a gene: 4.

The J gene is TRBJ2-3, the V gene TRBV11-2; 9 bases are shared with TRBD1. The germline CDR1 and CDR2 sequences are SGHAT and FQNNGV. CDR3 size: 15 residues. Unmatched junction bases numbered 7, after V lost 5 bases and J lost 4 bases. CDR3: CASSQGQGNADTQYF. The DNA of the CDR3 is TGTGCCAGCAGCCAGGGACAGGGTAACGCAGATACGCAGTATTTT.

The chain combines TRBV5-1 with TRBJ1-1; the match to TRBD1 covers 10 bases. CDR1 and CDR2 from the germline V gene are SGHRS and YFSETQ. The V segment lost 3 bases and the J segment 0 bases; nucleotides outside the gene matches: 5. CDR3 length: 16 residues. The CDR3 DNA is TGCGCCAGCAGCTCCTTGACAGGGGGCTTGAACACTGAAGCTTTCTTT. This gives the protein CASSSLTGGLNTEAFF.

V usage is TRBV6-5 and J usage is TRBJ1-3; 7 nucleotides agree with TRBD1. Germline V gene lookup returns CDR1 MNHEY and CDR2 SVGAGI. The junction had 3 bases not matched to a gene; V was cut back by 0 bases and J by 4 bases. CDR3 size: 15 residues. CDR3 in DNA: TGTGCCAGCAGTTACTCGAGGGGGCTCGGAAACACCATATATTTT. It specifies CASSYSRGLGNTIYF.

CDR3 nucleotide sequence: TGTGCCAGCAGCTTGGGTCGGGGTGGGGGCACAGATACGCAGTATTTT. Encoded protein: CASSLGRGGGTDTQYF. The gene calls are TRBV5-5 and TRBJ2-3; D perhaps matches TRBD2 (5 bases). V was pared by 0 bases and J by 1 base, with 12 bases between. The CDR3 runs to 16 residues. The germline V gene encodes CDR1 SGHKS and CDR2 YYEKEE (reference sequence).

The V gene is TRBV9, the J gene TRBJ1-2; D possibly corresponds to TRBD1 (6 bases). V was trimmed by 6 bases and J by 2 bases, leaving 14 bases between them. The CDR3 totals 14 residues. Germline CDR1 reads SGDLS; CDR2 reads YYNGEE. The CDR3, as DNA: TGTGCCAGCACCCGACAGGAGCGAAACTATGGCTACACCTTC. Translated: CASTRQERNYGYTF.